The rows below give T cell receptor beta chains drawn from one sample of a study of control samples from healthy donors and cancer patients. Repertoires were generated with immunoSEQ multiplex PCR, while TCRdb's copy carries only in-frame clones and drops some. The data show approximately 190,000 clones, roughly nine tenths seen once. The sample was blood. The source is a man aged 25-40 years in good health. Both conserved end residues are part of each CDR3. A D gene is named only where the DNA matches it firmly. Clone size is stated in some rows and not others, as once, few, many or a class when expanded.

len | d_gene | j_gene | v_gene | abundance | CDR3nt | CDR3aa
14 | - | TRBJ2-6 | TRBV11-2 | - | TGTGCCAGTGAGAGGAGCTCTGGGGCCAACGTCCTGACTTTC | CASERSSGANVLTF
15 | TRBD1 | TRBJ1-1 | TRBV13 | - | TGTGCCAGCAGCTGGGGATTACAGGGGTCCGCTGAAGCTTTCTTT | CASSWGLQGSAEAFF
13 | - | TRBJ1-1 | TRBV5-4 | - | TGTGCCAGCAGCTACGGATCGGGCACTGAAGCTTTCTTT | CASSYGSGTEAFF
14 | - | TRBJ2-7 | TRBV24-1 | - | TGTGCCACCAGTGATCCCGTCAGGAGTTACGAGCAGTACTTC | CATSDPVRSYEQYF
14 | TRBD1 | TRBJ2-7 | TRBV9 | once | TGTGCCAGCAGCTCTAGACAGGGGGCGAGGGAGCAGTACTTC | CASSSRQGAREQYF
13 | TRBD1 | TRBJ1-2 | TRBV7-2 | - | TGTGCCAGCAGAACCGGGACAGCCTATGGCTACACCTTC | CASRTGTAYGYTF
14 | TRBD1 | TRBJ1-1 | TRBV9 | once | TGTGCCAGCAGCCCCCCTTCCGGGACAGGCTGGGCTTTCTTT | CASSPPSGTGWAFF
14 | - | TRBJ2-3 | TRBV3-1/TRBV3-2 | - | TGTGCCAGCAGCCTACGGGCTAGCAGAGATACGCAGTATTTT | CASSLRASRDTQYF
17 | - | TRBJ1-4 | TRBV19 | - | TGTGCCAGTAGTATTGGCGGGGCAGGCCCAACTAATGAAAAACTGTTTTTT | CASSIGGAGPTNEKLFF
17 | TRBD2 | TRBJ2-7 | TRBV11-2 | - | TGTGCCAGCAGCTTAGGAATTGGGACTAGCGGGGGGTACGAGCAGTACTTC | CASSLGIGTSGGYEQYF
15 | - | TRBJ1-6 | TRBV6-4 | - | TGTGCCAGCAGTGACTCGATATGGGGTAATTCACCCCTCCACTTT | CASSDSIWGNSPLHF
16 | - | TRBJ1-5 | TRBV11-2 | - | TGTGCCAGCAGCCCAACCCGGGGAGGGAGCAATCAGCCCCAGCATTTT | CASSPTRGGSNQPQHF
16 | TRBD2 | TRBJ2-2 | TRBV5-5 | - | TGTGCCAGCAGCTTTAGAGCGGGGGACAACACCGGGGAGCTGTTTTTT | CASSFRAGDNTGELFF
12 | - | TRBJ2-7 | TRBV6-5 | once | TGTGCCAGCCAGGGGGGGTTCAACGAGCAGTACTTC | CASQGGFNEQYF
14 | - | TRBJ1-3 | TRBV11-2 | - | TGTGCCAGCAGCCGTCCAATCCTCGGAAACACCATATATTTT | CASSRPILGNTIYF
14 | - | TRBJ1-2 | TRBV19 | - | TGTGCCAGTAGCCTAATGACAGACACTTATGGCTACACCTTC | CASSLMTDTYGYTF
15 | - | TRBJ2-1 | TRBV9 | - | TGTGCCAGCAGCGTAGATTTAGCAGTTTACAATGAGCAGTTCTTC | CASSVDLAVYNEQFF
14 | - | TRBJ1-1 | TRBV11-3 | - | TGTGCCAGCAGCTCAAGGGGGGGGAACACTGAAGCTTTCTTT | CASSSRGGNTEAFF
17 | - | TRBJ2-1 | TRBV7-8 | - | TGTGCCAGCAGCTTTCCCCCGATGAGGGGGAAGTACAATGAGCAGTTCTTC | CASSFPPMRGKYNEQFF
12 | - | TRBJ2-7 | TRBV9 | - | TGTGCCAGCAATAAGGGGGGTAACGAGCAGTACTTC | CASNKGGNEQYF
13 | - | TRBJ2-1 | TRBV24-1 | - | TGTGCCACCAGTGATACCCTTGGGGGTGAGCAGTTCTTC | CATSDTLGGEQFF
13 | - | TRBJ1-1 | TRBV7-3 | - | TGTGCCAGCAGCTTTCGGGGGAGCACTGAAGCTTTCTTT | CASSFRGSTEAFF
14 | - | TRBJ1-2 | TRBV2 | - | TGTGCCAGCAGGCCGGGGCAGGGCGGCTATGGCTACACCTTC | CASRPGQGGYGYTF
14 | - | TRBJ1-5 | TRBV6-5 | once | TGTGCCAGCAGGCCGGGTCTCGGGGATCAGCCCCAGCATTTT | CASRPGLGDQPQHF
13 | - | TRBJ1-4 | TRBV29-1 | - | TGCAGCGTTGAATTGCGGGGGCACGAAAAACTGTTTTTT | CSVELRGHEKLFF
15 | - | TRBJ1-3 | TRBV19 | - | TGTGCCAGTAGTATGGGGCAGAGCTCTGGAAACACCATATATTTT | CASSMGQSSGNTIYF
14 | TRBD1 | TRBJ1-4 | TRBV30 | - | TGTGCCTGGAGTCGGACAGGGTTGGATGAAAAACTGTTTTTT | CAWSRTGLDEKLFF
14 | TRBD1 | TRBJ1-2 | TRBV27 | - | TGTGCCAGTTCGACAGGGGGCGCCAACTATGGCTACACCTTC | CASSTGGANYGYTF
13 | - | TRBJ2-3 | TRBV6-5 | - | TGTGCCAGCAGCCGCACTCGGCGAGATACGCAGTATTTT | CASSRTRRDTQYF
16 | - | TRBJ2-2 | TRBV7-9 | - | TGTGCCAGCAGCGAAGAGGGACTCCTGGGGCCCGGGGAGCTGTTTTTT | CASSEEGLLGPGELFF
14 | TRBD1 | TRBJ1-1 | TRBV6-5 | - | TGTGCCACTCCCGGGACAGGGAGGAACACTGAAGCTTTCTTT | CATPGTGRNTEAFF
13 | - | TRBJ1-6 | TRBV6-5 | - | TGTGCCAGCATGCCCGGAGATAATTCACCCCTCCACTTT | CASMPGDNSPLHF
14 | - | TRBJ1-3 | TRBV30 | few | TGTGCCTGGAGTAAAGGGGCCTCTGGAAACACCATATATTTT | CAWSKGASGNTIYF
14 | TRBD1 | TRBJ2-7 | TRBV3-1/TRBV3-2 | - | TGTGCCAGCCGGGTGGGGACAGGGTCTTACGAGCAGTACTTC | CASRVGTGSYEQYF
15 | - | TRBJ2-2 | TRBV27 | - | TGTGCCAGCAGCTCCGGGAGCATGAACACCGGGGAGCTGTTTTTT | CASSSGSMNTGELFF
14 | - | TRBJ1-6 | TRBV9 | - | TGTGCCAGCAGCGTACAACAGGGTGGCTCACCCCTCCACTTT | CASSVQQGGSPLHF
14 | TRBD1 | TRBJ1-6 | TRBV11-2 | few | TGTGCCAGCAGCCCCGGGACAGGGGTCACAACCCTCCACTTT | CASSPGTGVTTLHF
16 | - | TRBJ2-7 | TRBV5-1 | - | TGCGCCAGCAGCTTGGCCGGTTTAGGGGGGTTCAACGAGCAGTACTTC | CASSLAGLGGFNEQYF
12 | TRBD1 | TRBJ2-7 | TRBV19 | once | TGTGCCAGCAGAGACAGGGGTTACGAGCAGTACTTC | CASRDRGYEQYF
13 | - | TRBJ1-4 | TRBV30 | - | TGTGCCTGGAGCCTGACAGTTAATGAAAAACTGTTTTTT | CAWSLTVNEKLFF
15 | TRBD1 | TRBJ2-5 | TRBV7-9 | - | TGTGCCAGCAGCCCCGGGACAGATTTCCAAGAGACCCAGTACTTC | CASSPGTDFQETQYF
14 | - | TRBJ2-7 | TRBV7-9 | - | TGTGCCAGCAGCTTAGTCAACGGCCGGGACGAGCAGTACTTC | CASSLVNGRDEQYF
16 | - | TRBJ2-6 | TRBV10-3 | once | TGTGCCATCAGTGACAGGGGTGGCTCTGGGGCCAACGTCCTGACTTTC | CAISDRGGSGANVLTF
16 | TRBD1 | TRBJ1-2 | TRBV6-5 | once | TGTGCCAGCAGTTTTCACCAGGGGGGGTATAACTATGGCTACACCTTC | CASSFHQGGYNYGYTF
13 | - | TRBJ2-7 | TRBV15 | - | TGTGCCACCAGCAAACAGGAGTCCTACGAGCAGTACTTC | CATSKQESYEQYF
14 | - | TRBJ1-6 | TRBV29-1 | - | TGCAGCGTAAAAGTCGGGACAAATAATTCACCCCTCCACTTT | CSVKVGTNNSPLHF
15 | - | TRBJ2-4 | TRBV13 | once | TGTGCCAGCAGCCAAGGGGGTCTCGCCAAAAACATTCAGTACTTC | CASSQGGLAKNIQYF
15 | - | TRBJ2-1 | TRBV9 | - | TGTGCCAGCAGCAGAGTGACAGGTTACTACAATGAGCAGTTCTTC | CASSRVTGYYNEQFF
15 | TRBD2 | TRBJ2-2 | TRBV5-4 | - | TGTGCCAGCAGCCCGCGGGGGGCGAACACCGGGGAGCTGTTTTTT | CASSPRGANTGELFF
14 | - | TRBJ1-4 | TRBV7-9 | - | TGTGCCAGCAGCTACCCCGCTCCTAATGAAAAACTGTTTTTT | CASSYPAPNEKLFF
14 | - | TRBJ1-5 | TRBV15 | - | TGTGCCACCAGCAGGGAAGGGCTGCAAGGGCCCCAGCATTTT | CATSREGLQGPQHF
13 | TRBD1 | TRBJ1-6 | TRBV19 | - | TGTGCCAGTAGGAGGGACAGCAATTCACCCCTCCACTTT | CASRRDSNSPLHF
13 | TRBD1 | TRBJ2-1 | TRBV12-3/TRBV12-4 | - | TGTGCCAGCAGTGCCTGGGACAGCAATGAGCAGTTCTTC | CASSAWDSNEQFF